The sequence of this TCR beta chain was determined in a study of blood T cell repertoires in COVID-19. In the original analysis: Reference gene primer amplification yielded estimated nucleated cell counts. Generated by immunoSEQ multiplex PCR, the TCRdb table keeps only in-frame clones and is missing some. Clone size and V and J calls were adopted from that table, with D and trimming inferred from the DNA. Of about 480,000 clones in the sample, 88% were seen once. V was pared by 4 bases and J by 7 bases, with 15 bases between. CDR3 size: 15 residues. Germline V CDR1 and CDR2: SGDLS, YYNGEE. The sequence was collected from a woman in her sixties or seventies who had recovered from COVID-19. The V and J genes are TRBV9 and TRBJ1-6; possible D gene TRBD1, 6 bases. Input material: PBMCs or T cells enriched from blood (not recorded which). The CDR3 reads CASSPAQGYNSPLHF. The CDR3 nucleotides read TGTGCCAGCAGCCCCGCACAGGGTTACAATTCACCCCTCCACTTT. The full variable domain, with the rest looked up from reference TRBV9 and TRBJ1-6, is DSGVTQTPKHLITATGQRVTLRCSPRSGDLSVYWYQQSLDQGLQFLIQYYNGEERAKGNILERFSAQQFPDLHSELNLSSLELGDSALYFCASSPAQGYNSPLHFGNGTRLTVT.